This T cell receptor beta chain was sequenced during a study of blood T cell repertoires in COVID-19. Unmatched junction bases numbered 13, after V lost 2 bases and J lost 6 bases. Germline CDR1 reads MNHEY; CDR2 reads SMNVEV (reference sequence). CDR3 length equals 17 residues. Authors' methods: Amplified reference gene primers provided the basis for estimating nucleated cell counts. This table comes from immunoSEQ multiplex PCR, and its TCRdb copy is limited to in-frame clones, with some not included. The V and J calls and clone size were taken over from that table, and D and trimming were inferred from the DNA. The data hold about 170,000 clones, with more than 65% observed a single time.

This sequence was found in a human donor with acute or convalescent COVID-19. The donor label of this sample is uncertain. Sequenced material: peripheral blood. The genes are TRBV27 and TRBJ2-3; 8 bases fit TRBD1. In DNA form, the CDR3 reads TGTGCCAGCAGTTTAAGGTTCGGCAGGGGGCGCGTGGATACGCAGTATTTT. Translating gives CASSLRFGRGRVDTQYF.